The entry below describes one T cell receptor beta chain. In its sample, this clone was seen once. What antigen it recognizes has not been identified. No base-level quality is on record; no much larger clone is a single base apart. The CDR3 runs 20 amino acids, cysteine and phenylalanine included. Only the CDR3 part of the read is kept: 60 bases, read in frame from the first base. V is pruned by 0 bases and J by 0 bases, leaving 16 bases of the junction without a gene match. The CDR1 and CDR2 encoded by the germline V gene are LGHNA and YNFKEQ. The sample belongs to a study of cytotoxic CD8 clonotypes in ibrutinib-treated CLL (dated by TCRdb to the early 2020s). Some background on the complete study: The cohort was composed of roughly ten relapsed/refractory and approximately 14 treatment-naive patients; IGHV unmutated status was identified in under 18 patients. Of the 70 to 100 people in the trial, around 24 had longitudinal samples available. Partial responses were observed in about 24 patients and complete responses in 2; after a median follow-up of around 68 months, remission was maintained in approximately 14 patients and progression was observed in roughly twelve. Cryopreserved peripheral blood mononuclear cells were collected before treatment, at response, and at either disease progression or sustained remission. Response samples were obtained after a median of roughly 13 months of treatment, with a range of roughly 6 to 40 months. Every remission and progressive disease sample was obtained while ibrutinib was still being received by the patients. An average of about 260,000 productive templates and 80,000 to 100,000 productive rearrangements was obtained per sample. Broader findings and caveats from the paper: Lymph node repertoires were not examined, and the timing of sampling was not matched between patients in sustained remission and those whose disease progressed. At baseline, clonality was higher than in age-matched healthy donors and showed a strong correlation with circulating CD8+ T-cell counts. Public clonotypes were rare and either shrank or stayed stable during treatment, and the rise in clonality at ibrutinib response reflected expansion of private clonotypes. At ibrutinib response clonality went up, during sustained remission it held steady, and at progression it dropped back toward baseline.

In light of the paper, this sample's time point label describes: more than 10 months on ibrutinib. Approximately 2 micrograms of genomic DNA were extracted from cryopreserved PBMCs for TCR beta library preparation. Longitudinal blood samples from CLL patients on ibrutinib monotherapy were analyzed using high-throughput TCR beta sequencing. Patients were enrolled in a phase 2 open-label single-center ibrutinib monotherapy trial. The goal of deep resolution MiSeq sequencing was a depth between 1 in 1 million and 1 in 200,000 T cells, and coverage averaged 10x per clonotype. TCR beta libraries were generated with the immunoSEQ hsTCRB Kit. In the authors' own workflow: Data were analyzed with ImmunoSEQ Data Assistant and ImmunoSEQ Analyzer, with V, D and J genes assigned per IMGT definitions. Clonality was computed as one minus normalized Shannon entropy of productive rearrangement frequencies, ranging from 0 to 1. Only overrepresented clonotypes making up at least 0.05% of each patient's repertoire were included in the public clonotype analysis. Roughly 13 repertoires from age-matched healthy donors, obtained from immuneACCESS, served as clonality controls. TCRdb's version of the immuneACCESS table is confined to in-frame rearrangements and falls short of the full clone set. An unresolved V gene accounts for under half of the shortfall where checked; the remainder is of unknown origin. V and J calls and clone size are as listed in that table; D and trimming were resolved from the DNA. The sample profile shows about 140,000 clones; approximately 90% of them were found once. About 10% of the sample goes to the ten largest clones.

This receptor was taken from a human donor with chronic lymphocytic leukemia. The chain uses TRBV4-2 and TRBJ2-7; 8 junctional bases match TRBD2. Here the sequenced sample was PBMCs, taken after 12 months of ibrutinib treatment. The CDR3 protein is CASSQDPTGGPSSGSYEQYF. Read as DNA, the sequence is TGTGCCAGCAGCCAAGACCCAACGGGAGGGCCTAGTAGTGGCTCCTACGAGCAGTACTTC.